A selection of T cell receptor beta chains follows, all from one sample in a study of blood T cells in healthy people across ages. In TCRdb, the 5' RACE reads were re-called with MiXCR into one record per CDR3 protein. This table holds some 700,000 distinct CDR3 sequences, 22% found once. Sequencing was carried out using blood. The origin of the receptors is a man aged 65 to 79 in good health. Each CDR3 is given with its conserved first and last residue. A D gene is named only where the DNA matches it firmly. Clone size, where shown, is once, few, many, or a class for clones that have expanded.

d_gene: TRBD2; abundance: .; v_gene: TRBV24-1; j_gene: TRBJ2-2; CDR3aa: CATKAGGPNTGELFF; CDR3nt: TGTGCCACCAAAGCGGGGGGACCGAACACCGGGGAGCTGTTTTTT
d_gene: .; abundance: .; v_gene: TRBV29-1; j_gene: TRBJ2-3; CDR3aa: CSVGPTGITDTQYF; CDR3nt: TGCAGCGTTGGGCCGACAGGAATCACAGATACGCAGTATTTT
d_gene: .; abundance: .; v_gene: TRBV7-2; j_gene: TRBJ1-4; CDR3aa: CASSLRSAEKLFF; CDR3nt: TGTGCCAGCAGCTTACGGTCAGCTGAAAAACTGTTTTTT
d_gene: .; abundance: .; v_gene: TRBV29-1; j_gene: TRBJ2-1; CDR3aa: CSVESRDSDNEQFF; CDR3nt: TGCAGCGTCGAGTCCCGGGACTCCGACAATGAGCAGTTCTTC
d_gene: .; abundance: many; v_gene: TRBV2; j_gene: TRBJ1-1; CDR3aa: CASSEGRNTEAFF; CDR3nt: TGTGCCAGCAGTGAAGGTCGGAACACTGAAGCTTTCTTT
d_gene: .; abundance: few; v_gene: TRBV5-1; j_gene: TRBJ1-1; CDR3aa: CASSTRSSDTEAFF; CDR3nt: TGCGCCAGCAGCACGCGATCGTCGGACACTGAAGCTTTCTTT
d_gene: .; abundance: .; v_gene: TRBV20-1; j_gene: TRBJ2-6; CDR3aa: CSARDPGHYSGASALTF; CDR3nt: TGCAGTGCTAGAGATCCGGGGCACTACTCTGGGGCCAGCGCCCTGACTTTC
d_gene: .; abundance: few; v_gene: TRBV5-1; j_gene: TRBJ1-2; CDR3aa: CASSLNGLGGGYTF; CDR3nt: TGCGCCAGCAGCCTAAATGGGTTGGGTGGTGGCTACACCTTC
d_gene: .; abundance: .; v_gene: TRBV7-2; j_gene: TRBJ2-5; CDR3aa: CASSNSAPGTQYF; CDR3nt: TGTGCCAGCAGCAATAGCGCCCCGGGGACCCAGTACTTC
d_gene: .; abundance: .; v_gene: TRBV5-1; j_gene: TRBJ1-1; CDR3aa: CASSLGVSGTSEAFF; CDR3nt: TGCGCCAGCAGCTTGGGAGTATCGGGGACCTCTGAAGCTTTCTTT
d_gene: .; abundance: .; v_gene: TRBV27; j_gene: TRBJ1-3; CDR3aa: CASSLSWGQLCGNTIYF; CDR3nt: TGTGCCAGCAGTTTATCTTGGGGACAACTCTGCGGAAACACCATATATTTT
d_gene: .; abundance: .; v_gene: TRBV12-3/TRBV12-4; j_gene: TRBJ1-2; CDR3aa: CAINVARTPRYGYTF; CDR3nt: TGTGCCATCAACGTAGCACGAACCCCTAGGTATGGCTACACCTTC
d_gene: .; abundance: many; v_gene: TRBV7-2; j_gene: TRBJ2-3; CDR3aa: CASSFPSDTDTQYF; CDR3nt: TGTGCCAGCAGCTTTCCCTCGGACACAGATACGCAGTATTTT
d_gene: .; abundance: .; v_gene: TRBV20-1; j_gene: TRBJ2-5; CDR3aa: CSATAGESRLETQYF; CDR3nt: TGCAGTGCAACCGCCGGGGAGAGTAGGTTAGAGACCCAGTACTTC
d_gene: .; abundance: .; v_gene: TRBV7-3; j_gene: TRBJ1-1; CDR3aa: CASSLTRAGVAFF; CDR3nt: TGTGCCAGCAGCTTAACGAGGGCGGGGGTAGCTTTCTTT
d_gene: TRBD1; abundance: few; v_gene: TRBV12-3/TRBV12-4; j_gene: TRBJ2-1; CDR3aa: CASSPRDSRYNEQFF; CDR3nt: TGTGCTAGCAGCCCCCGGGACAGTCGCTACAATGAGCAGTTCTTC
d_gene: TRBD2; abundance: .; v_gene: TRBV18; j_gene: TRBJ2-1; CDR3aa: CASSPPLALAGGPTNEQFF; CDR3nt: TGTGCCAGCTCACCACCATTGGCGCTAGCGGGAGGGCCCACCAATGAGCAGTTCTTC
d_gene: .; abundance: few; v_gene: TRBV12-3/TRBV12-4; j_gene: TRBJ2-2; CDR3aa: CASSFWVDSHGELFF; CDR3nt: TGTGCCAGCAGTTTTTGGGTAGACTCCCACGGGGAGCTGTTTTTT
d_gene: .; abundance: few; v_gene: TRBV29-1; j_gene: TRBJ1-2; CDR3aa: CSVEDSEGLGGYTF; CDR3nt: TGCAGCGTTGAAGATTCAGAGGGGCTCGGTGGCTACACCTTC
d_gene: TRBD2; abundance: few; v_gene: TRBV20-1; j_gene: TRBJ2-3; CDR3aa: CSASLTSGAFHTQYF; CDR3nt: TGCAGTGCTAGCCTTACTAGCGGGGCCTTTCATACGCAGTATTTT
d_gene: .; abundance: once; v_gene: TRBV5-1; j_gene: TRBJ1-1; CDR3aa: CASSLAAESTEAFF; CDR3nt: TGCGCCAGCAGCTTGGCCGCCGAGAGCACTGAAGCTTTCTTT
d_gene: TRBD1; abundance: few; v_gene: TRBV28; j_gene: TRBJ2-5; CDR3aa: CASKKQGAGETQYF; CDR3nt: TGTGCCAGCAAAAAACAGGGGGCAGGAGAGACCCAGTACTTC
d_gene: TRBD1; abundance: .; v_gene: TRBV5-1; j_gene: TRBJ2-2; CDR3aa: CASSLRQGYTGELFF; CDR3nt: TGCGCCAGCAGCCTGCGACAGGGGTACACCGGGGAGCTGTTTTTT
d_gene: TRBD1; abundance: .; v_gene: TRBV12-3/TRBV12-4; j_gene: TRBJ2-1; CDR3aa: CASSFRTGGDNEQFF; CDR3nt: TGTGCCAGCAGTTTTCGGACAGGGGGGGACAATGAGCAGTTCTTC
d_gene: .; abundance: few; v_gene: TRBV20-1; j_gene: TRBJ1-5; CDR3aa: CSAREGRPRGNQPQHF; CDR3nt: TGCAGTGCTAGAGAGGGCAGGCCCCGAGGCAATCAGCCCCAGCATTTT
d_gene: TRBD1; abundance: .; v_gene: TRBV7-9; j_gene: TRBJ2-1; CDR3aa: CASSFYLRGQGGSYNEQFF; CDR3nt: TGTGCCAGCAGCTTTTACTTGCGGGGACAGGGAGGTTCCTACAATGAGCAGTTCTTC
d_gene: .; abundance: few; v_gene: TRBV7-3; j_gene: TRBJ2-3; CDR3aa: CASSVSSLTDTQYF; CDR3nt: TGTGCCAGCAGCGTATCTTCACTTACAGATACGCAGTATTTT
d_gene: .; abundance: .; v_gene: TRBV12-3/TRBV12-4; j_gene: TRBJ2-5; CDR3aa: CASSFRGIQETQYF; CDR3nt: TGTGCCAGCAGTTTTAGAGGTATACAAGAGACCCAGTACTTC
d_gene: .; abundance: .; v_gene: TRBV20-1; j_gene: TRBJ2-1; CDR3aa: CSVQALYSYNEQFF; CDR3nt: TGCAGCGTCCAGGCCCTATACTCCTACAATGAGCAGTTCTTC
d_gene: TRBD2; abundance: few; v_gene: TRBV5-1; j_gene: TRBJ2-3; CDR3aa: CASSARLAGGTDTQYF; CDR3nt: TGCGCCAGCAGCGCTCGACTAGCGGGGGGCACAGATACGCAGTATTTT
d_gene: .; abundance: .; v_gene: TRBV12-3/TRBV12-4; j_gene: TRBJ2-5; CDR3aa: CASSDIETQCF; CDR3nt: TGTGCCAGCAGTGACATAGAGACCCAGTGCTTC
d_gene: .; abundance: few; v_gene: TRBV9; j_gene: TRBJ1-2; CDR3aa: CASSVEPNRVGAYGYTF; CDR3nt: TGTGCCAGCAGCGTAGAACCGAACAGGGTAGGGGCCTATGGCTACACCTTC
d_gene: .; abundance: few; v_gene: TRBV6-1; j_gene: TRBJ1-2; CDR3aa: CASTGIYGYTF; CDR3nt: TGTGCCAGCACAGGGATTTATGGCTACACCTTC
d_gene: TRBD2; abundance: few; v_gene: TRBV2; j_gene: TRBJ2-3; CDR3aa: CASKSGGARDTQYF; CDR3nt: TGTGCCAGCAAGAGCGGGGGGGCGCGGGATACGCAGTATTTT
d_gene: .; abundance: many; v_gene: TRBV10-3; j_gene: TRBJ2-7; CDR3aa: CAISNAAAPRYYEQYF; CDR3nt: TGTGCCATCAGTAACGCCGCGGCCCCCCGGTACTACGAGCAGTACTTC
d_gene: .; abundance: few; v_gene: TRBV6-8; j_gene: TRBJ1-5; CDR3aa: CASYVPGRVHNQPQHF; CDR3nt: TGTGCCAGTTACGTCCCGGGAAGGGTACACAATCAGCCCCAGCATTTT
d_gene: .; abundance: .; v_gene: TRBV6-2/TRBV6-3; j_gene: TRBJ2-5; CDR3aa: CASSYNPGYQETQYF; CDR3nt: TGTGCCAGCAGTTACAATCCAGGCTACCAAGAGACCCAGTACTTC
d_gene: .; abundance: medium-sized; v_gene: TRBV7-2; j_gene: TRBJ1-3; CDR3aa: CASSLVYGVAGNTIYF; CDR3nt: TGTGCCAGCAGCTTAGTATACGGAGTGGCTGGAAACACCATATATTTT
d_gene: .; abundance: .; v_gene: TRBV20-1; j_gene: TRBJ2-3; CDR3aa: CSASSQGWYF; CDR3nt: TGCAGTGCTAGTTCCCAGGGGTGGTATTTT
d_gene: .; abundance: .; v_gene: TRBV12-3/TRBV12-4; j_gene: TRBJ2-5; CDR3aa: CASSPGPPRETQYF; CDR3nt: TGTGCCAGCAGTCCGGGACCCCCTCGGGAGACCCAGTACTTC
d_gene: TRBD2; abundance: .; v_gene: TRBV6-6; j_gene: TRBJ2-5; CDR3aa: CASSYQPGGLETQYF; CDR3nt: TGTGCCAGCAGTTACCAACCGGGGGGGTTGGAGACCCAGTACTTC
d_gene: .; abundance: .; v_gene: TRBV12-3/TRBV12-4; j_gene: TRBJ1-5; CDR3aa: CASATRGNQPQHF; CDR3nt: TGTGCCAGCGCCACTAGGGGCAATCAGCCCCAGCATTTT
d_gene: TRBD2; abundance: .; v_gene: TRBV5-1; j_gene: TRBJ2-4; CDR3aa: CASSWRRLAGGDFAKNIQYF; CDR3nt: TGCGCCAGCAGCTGGAGAAGACTAGCGGGGGGCGATTTCGCCAAAAACATTCAGTACTTC
d_gene: .; abundance: .; v_gene: TRBV18; j_gene: TRBJ1-2; CDR3aa: CASSPRERDGYTF; CDR3nt: TGTGCCAGCTCACCAAGGGAAAGAGATGGCTACACCTTC
d_gene: .; abundance: few; v_gene: TRBV3-1; j_gene: TRBJ2-3; CDR3aa: CASSHPRGPGTDTQYF; CDR3nt: TGTGCCAGCAGCCACCCTAGGGGACCCGGCACAGATACGCAGTATTTT
d_gene: .; abundance: .; v_gene: TRBV20-1; j_gene: TRBJ1-1; CDR3aa: CSARDSTGLNTEAFF; CDR3nt: TGCAGTGCTAGAGATAGTACAGGATTGAACACTGAAGCTTTCTTT
d_gene: TRBD2; abundance: .; v_gene: TRBV20-1; j_gene: TRBJ2-1; CDR3aa: CSVWRTSGRSSYNEQFF; CDR3nt: TGCAGTGTTTGGCGGACTAGCGGGAGGAGCTCCTACAATGAGCAGTTCTTC
d_gene: .; abundance: .; v_gene: TRBV11-2; j_gene: TRBJ2-1; CDR3aa: CASSLEGASYNEQFF; CDR3nt: TGTGCCAGCAGCTTAGAGGGGGCCTCCTACAATGAGCAGTTCTTC
d_gene: TRBD1; abundance: many; v_gene: TRBV29-1; j_gene: TRBJ2-1; CDR3aa: CSISPTGTNEQFF; CDR3nt: TGCAGCATCTCTCCGACAGGGACCAATGAGCAGTTCTTC
d_gene: .; abundance: .; v_gene: TRBV12-5; j_gene: TRBJ2-1; CDR3aa: CASGHSPNEQFF; CDR3nt: TGTGCTAGTGGCCACTCCCCTAATGAGCAGTTCTTC